This T cell receptor (beta chain) originates from a study of Graves' ophthalmopathy and Graves' hyperthyroidism. Many counts were recorded for this clonotype. V dropped 1 base and J dropped 5 bases, with 11 bases sitting between them. Germline CDR1 is DFQATT and CDR2 is SNEGSKA (reference sequence). This CDR3 spans 13 amino acids. The authors amplified TCR beta CDR3 regions, and they did so from RNA transcripts for repertoire sequencing. An opening RT-PCR round employed HTBI primers and preceded a second-round multiplex PCR. A single record per CDR3 protein comes from TCRdb applying MiXCR to the multiplex PCR reads. In the table there are hundreds of thousands of distinct CDR3 sequences, about 20% of which are singletons.

Specimen: peripheral blood. This sequence joins TRBV20-1 and TRBJ2-5; possible D gene TRBD1, 6 bases. The TCR sequence derives from a woman aged 18-29 years with stable Graves' hyperthyroidism. Some clones in this sample may be carry-over from other donors' samples. The CDR3 protein is CSARGQGWETQYF. Here the CDR3 DNA reads TGCAGTGCTAGAGGGCAGGGGTGGGAGACCCAGTACTTC.